This record covers a single TCR beta chain. It lacks a known antigen. Per-base quality was not reported, and no clone a single base away is much larger than it. The data stem from a study of shared clonotypes between healthy human individuals (TCRdb year 2020). For the study in its entirety: A couple of women and a few men aged 18 to 49 years were included in the cohort. For each donor, CD4 naive and CD4 memory were each given three plates, CD8 naive was given two plates, and CD8 memory was given one plate. To estimate repertoire size and how much clonotype sharing occurs between individuals, the study deeply sequenced the blood TCR repertoires of several healthy adults. Different laboratories and diverse techniques were used to prepare libraries and sequence TCR repertoires, to increase sequencing depth and limit assay-specific biases. Each donor's leukapheresis produced roughly between roughly 0.94 and 9.5 billion PBMCs.

Using the deep immunoSEQ assay, multiplex PCR amplified TCR CDR3 regions from genomic DNA. For each cell subset, the extracted genomic DNA was distributed evenly across all wells of several immunoSEQ 96-well plates, and each plate served as one replicate. For sorted subsets, approximately 200 ng of genomic DNA, equivalent to around 30,000 T cell genomes, went into each replicate PCR. Purified libraries were measured with a Qubit 3.0 fluorometer, size-checked on a Bioanalyzer 2100, and measured again with the KAPA Library Quantification kit. Each immunoSEQ 96-well plate was sequenced on its own single-read 150-cycle Illumina NextSeq 550 flow cell. Regarding the original processing steps: Because only junctional sequences without quality scores were contained in the immunoSEQ output, filtering matching that applied to full-length reads could not be performed. Sequences were annotated with PyIR, a Python wrapper for IgBLAST v1.9, and V/J genes and CDR3 were assigned using IMGT germline references. Reads with weak V/J assignments (E-value above 1e-6), missing CDR3, stop codons, out-of-frame junctions, or ambiguous translated residues were removed. V3J clonotypes were defined as sequences sharing an identical inferred V gene, J gene, and CDR3 amino acid sequence. The percentage overlap between two repertoires was calculated by dividing the number of shared unique clonotypes by the size of the smaller repertoire. Richness of each repertoire was evaluated using RTK rarefaction, the Chao1 estimator, and Recon v2.1 estimates of unobserved clonotypes. Generation probabilities for all TCRbeta clonotypes obtained by the gDNA method from a few donors were computed using OLGA. TCRdb limited this immuneACCESS table to in-frame rearrangements with V and J called. A share of clones is missing; checked studies link under half to unresolved V genes, and the rest is unexplained. V and J calls and clone size are copied from that table; D and trimming were computed from the DNA. The sample table records approximately 2.4 million clones; under 97% of these occur just once. The ten largest account for more than 0.1% of the sample.

The study at large found these results: Naive subsets generally had larger estimated clonotype richness than memory subsets did. The small number of donors limited the genetic and exposure-history diversity represented. Sharing across a few donors was observed for around 5% of naive CD4, 3% to 3.5% of naive CD8, over 2% of memory CD4, and about 0.39% of memory CD8 clonotypes. Sampling was restricted to blood, and TCR repertoires in tissue are likely to differ from TCR repertoires in blood. Based on pairwise subsampling, the degree of clonotype sharing among donors was expected to be affected by sequencing depth. Even with the large sequencing depth, rarefaction of the sorted-subset datasets indicated that sequencing was incomplete. Compared with non-shared clonotypes, clonotypes shared by all four sorted-subset donors had higher generation probabilities.

The donors were healthy, HIV-negative adults with no recently reported acute infections or vaccinations. Every donor was a Caucasian adult living in Nashville, Tennessee, USA. CD4+ T cells were enriched by magnetic negative selection; naive cells were then positively selected on CD45RA, and the negative fraction formed the memory subset. After blood collection by leukapheresis, PBMCs were isolated using Ficoll-Histopaque density gradient centrifugation and then cryopreserved in the vapor phase of liquid nitrogen. Analytical flow cytometry was used to check the purity and quantity of every magnetically sorted T cell population. Each sorted fraction had its genomic DNA isolated and then quantified by UV absorbance on a Nanodrop 2000c. Material for sequencing was naive CD4+ T cells sorted from blood. Per the publication, the cell subset or site label means: CD45RA+ positively selected. The source of this sequence is a man between 18 and 29 years old in good health.

Read as DNA, the sequence is TGTGCCAGCAGCCGACCCTTGTTAAACACCATATATTTT. Its protein reads: CASSRPLLNTIYF. The rearranged chain carries TRBV7-2 and TRBJ1-3, with no reliable assignment of the D segment. The CDR3 runs 13 amino acids, cysteine and phenylalanine included. The retained sequence is limited to the CDR3, 39 bases, with the frame set at the first base. CDR1 is given as SGHTA and CDR2 as FQGNSA, both from the germline V gene. The V and J ends are trimmed by 5 bases and 6 bases, leaving 11 bases between them.